Listed below are T cell receptor beta chains from one sample, sequenced in a study of PD-1 blockade in mismatch repair-deficient tumors. Profiled with immunoSEQ multiplex PCR; TCRdb holds only in-frame clones, not every one. The profile shows about 39,000 clones, over 80% of them singletons. The sample here was PBMCs, taken 38 to 40 weeks after starting pembrolizumab. The receptors stem from an adult with mismatch repair-deficient cancer. CDR3s include the opening cysteine and the closing phenylalanine or tryptophan. D genes are given only for firm matches. Where a row states a size, it is once, few, many or the class of an expanded clone; other rows omit it.

CDR3 DNA	CDR3 protein	clone size	D gene	V gene	J gene	CDR3 length
TGTGCCAGCAGTTCCGTCTCGGGCCCCCGGGGTTTGGCTGAGCAGTTCTTC	CASSSVSGPRGLAEQFF	.	.	TRBV27	TRBJ2-1	17
TGTGCCAGCAGCTTAGTGCAGGGAAAATCCAAAAACATTCAGTACTTC	CASSLVQGKSKNIQYF	once	.	TRBV7-8	TRBJ2-4	16
TGCGCCAGCAGCTTGGATGGCGGGCTTCCGTACAATGAGCAGTTCTTC	CASSLDGGLPYNEQFF	.	.	TRBV5-1	TRBJ2-1	16
TGTGCTAGTGGCCCGAACCGGGACTTCAGCACAGATACGCAGTATTTT	CASGPNRDFSTDTQYF	.	.	TRBV12-5	TRBJ2-3	16
TGTGCCAGCAGCTCCGGGACAGCTAATTCTAAGCAGTACTTC	CASSSGTANSKQYF	.	TRBD1	TRBV11-2	TRBJ2-7	14
TGTGCCAGCAGACAGGGGTCGGGCACTGAAGCTTTCTTT	CASRQGSGTEAFF	.	TRBD1	TRBV6-5	TRBJ1-1	13
TGTGCCAGCAGTTTATTTTTAGTAGCGGGAATGGGCACAGATACGCAGTATTTT	CASSLFLVAGMGTDTQYF	.	TRBD2	TRBV28	TRBJ2-3	18
TGCGCCAGCAGCTTGGGCTCGGGTACTGAAGCTTTCTTT	CASSLGSGTEAFF	.	.	TRBV5-1	TRBJ1-1	13
TGCGCCAGCAGCTCCGGGACCAGGGGTGGCTCACCCCTCCACTTT	CASSSGTRGGSPLHF	.	.	TRBV5-1	TRBJ1-6	15
TGCGCCAGCAGCCAAGATCTAGCCGGGGAGCTGTTTTTT	CASSQDLAGELFF	few	.	TRBV4-1	TRBJ2-2	13
TGTGCCAGCAGTTACCCCCCGGGAGTCCAAGAGACCCAGTACTTC	CASSYPPGVQETQYF	.	.	TRBV6-5	TRBJ2-5	15
TGTGCCAGCTCACGCGGGACAGGGATAAATCAGCCCCAGCATTTT	CASSRGTGINQPQHF	.	TRBD1	TRBV18	TRBJ1-5	15
TGTGCCAGCAGTGCGACTAGCGGGGCATACTCCTACGAGCAGTACTTC	CASSATSGAYSYEQYF	.	TRBD2	TRBV6-1	TRBJ2-7	16
TGTGCCACCCAATACGAACAGGTCTTCACAGATACGCAGTATTTT	CATQYEQVFTDTQYF	.	.	TRBV15	TRBJ2-3	15
TGTGCCAGCAGCTACCGGACAGCCTATAATTCACCCCTCCACTTT	CASSYRTAYNSPLHF	.	.	TRBV5-4	TRBJ1-6	15
TGCGCCAGCAGCTTGGAAGCCCCGATAGGGGCCAACGTCCTGACTTTC	CASSLEAPIGANVLTF	.	.	TRBV5-1	TRBJ2-6	16
TGTGCCAGCAGCCCCCGACTAGCGGGGACGAACACCGGGGAGCTGTTTTTT	CASSPRLAGTNTGELFF	.	TRBD2	TRBV5-4	TRBJ2-2	17
TGCGCCAGCAGCTTGGCCGCGAGGTTAGAGACCCAGTACTTC	CASSLAARLETQYF	.	.	TRBV5-1	TRBJ2-5	14
TGTGCCAGCAGCTACCGGGCCGAGGGCACCGGGGAGCTGTTTTTT	CASSYRAEGTGELFF	.	.	TRBV6-4	TRBJ2-2	15
TGTGCCAGCAGTGATCCGGGACAGTTGAACACTGAAGCTTTCTTT	CASSDPGQLNTEAFF	.	TRBD1	TRBV6-1	TRBJ1-1	15
TGCGCCAGCAGCTTGGCCCCCAGGGGCGAAAAACTGTTTTTT	CASSLAPRGEKLFF	.	.	TRBV5-1	TRBJ1-4	14
TGTGCCAGCTCACCACAGTTGGGGGGGACCTCCTACGAGCAGTACTTC	CASSPQLGGTSYEQYF	.	TRBD2	TRBV18	TRBJ2-7	16
TGTGCCAGCTCACCAGGGGACAGGGGGCGTCACACCATATATTTT	CASSPGDRGRHTIYF	.	TRBD1	TRBV18	TRBJ1-3	15
TGCAGCGTTAAAGACGGGGGTTTCTCCTACGAGCAGTACTTC	CSVKDGGFSYEQYF	.	.	TRBV29-1	TRBJ2-7	14
TGCGCCAGCAGCCCCCGGACAGGCCGACTAGCGGGGGTTCAAGAGACCCAGTACTTC	CASSPRTGRLAGVQETQYF	.	TRBD2	TRBV4-1	TRBJ2-5	19
TGTGCCAGCAGTTTAACCCCTTGGGCGGGAGATACCGGGGAGCTGTTTTTT	CASSLTPWAGDTGELFF	.	TRBD2	TRBV28	TRBJ2-2	17
TGTGCCAGCAGTAATAGGTACAGCTACGAGCAGTACTTC	CASSNRYSYEQYF	.	.	TRBV27	TRBJ2-7	13
TGTGCCAGCAGCTTGACGGGTACTGAAGCTTTCTTT	CASSLTGTEAFF	.	.	TRBV7-2	TRBJ1-1	12
TGTGCCAGCAGTTACGGGACAGGCTTATCTGGGCAGTTCTTC	CASSYGTGLSGQFF	few	TRBD1	TRBV6-5	TRBJ2-1	14
TGCGCCAGCAGCCCCGGGACAGGGGTAGAGACCCAGTACTTC	CASSPGTGVETQYF	.	TRBD1	TRBV5-1	TRBJ2-5	14
TGTGTCAGAAGCTTAATTCGGTGCGAGGGAAAGGTCTACGAGCAGTACTTC	CVRSLIRCEGKVYEQYF	.	.	TRBV7-5	TRBJ2-7	17
TGCGCCAGCAGGCTGGACATGACAAAAACCTACGAGCAGTACTTC	CASRLDMTKTYEQYF	few	.	TRBV5-1	TRBJ2-7	15
TGTGCCAGCAGCTCGGACAGGGATCAGCCCCAGCATTTT	CASSSDRDQPQHF	.	TRBD1	TRBV5-4	TRBJ1-5	13
TGCGCCAGCAGCTTGTCCGGGAATCAGCCCCAGCATTTT	CASSLSGNQPQHF	.	.	TRBV5-1	TRBJ1-5	13
TGTGCCAGCAGGGGCCGACAGGGGCGCAGCTCCTACGAGCAGTACTTC	CASRGRQGRSSYEQYF	.	TRBD1	TRBV2	TRBJ2-7	16
TGTGCCAGCAGCTTAGACCAGCGGGAGGTAAACTACGAGCAGTACTTC	CASSLDQREVNYEQYF	.	TRBD2	TRBV7-2	TRBJ2-7	16
TGTGCCAGCAGCTTCCGGTGGGACAGGGCCCGCAGGCAGCCCCAGCATTTT	CASSFRWDRARRQPQHF	.	TRBD1	TRBV5-6	TRBJ1-5	17
TGTGCCAGCAGTTTACCTCACCCGGATCTAGCTAACTATGGCTACACCTTC	CASSLPHPDLANYGYTF	.	.	TRBV27	TRBJ1-2	17
TGTGCCGGTTCCGATGAGGCAGCGAACACCGGGGAGCTGTTTTTT	CAGSDEAANTGELFF	.	.	TRBV6-6	TRBJ2-2	15
TGTGCCAGCAGCCTAGAGGGGGTACCGGCTACGATGCAGTACTTC	CASSLEGVPATMQYF	.	.	TRBV7-9	TRBJ2-7	15
TGTGCCAGCAGTTCTCCGTTCAAACTAGCGGGGGACACAGATACGCAGTATTTT	CASSSPFKLAGDTDTQYF	few	TRBD2	TRBV28	TRBJ2-3	18
TGTGCCATCAGTGAGCACGGGGAGCTGTTTTTT	CAISEHGELFF	.	.	TRBV10-3	TRBJ2-2	11
TGTGCCAGAAGCTTAACCCGTAGACAGGGCTCCTACGAGCAGTACTTC	CARSLTRRQGSYEQYF	.	TRBD1	TRBV5-3	TRBJ2-7	16
TGTGCCAGCAGTAAATGGACAGCAACTAATGAAAAACTGTTTTTT	CASSKWTATNEKLFF	.	.	TRBV28	TRBJ1-4	15
TGCAGTGCTAGAGGACCGGGACAGCAATATTTT	CSARGPGQQYF	.	TRBD1	TRBV20-1	TRBJ1-6	11
TGTGCCAGCAGACGCCAGGGGCCGAGGTACACTGAAGCTTTCTTT	CASRRQGPRYTEAFF	.	.	TRBV27	TRBJ1-1	15
TGTGCCTCCCAAAGGGTACTAGCGGGAGGCACGAACACCGGGGAGCTGTTTTTT	CASQRVLAGGTNTGELFF	.	TRBD2	TRBV2	TRBJ2-2	18
TGTGCCAGCAGCCTGACACGCACGAAGTACTTC	CASSLTRTKYF	.	.	TRBV28	TRBJ2-5	11
TGTGCCACCAGCAGAGATATATCAGGCTATACAACTAATGAAAAACTGTTTTTT	CATSRDISGYTTNEKLFF	.	.	TRBV15	TRBJ1-4	18
TGTGCCAGCAGCTTCGTACTAGCGGAGCTCTACGAGCAGTACTTC	CASSFVLAELYEQYF	.	TRBD2	TRBV5-6	TRBJ2-7	15
TGTGCCAGCAGCGTAGCTTCAGGGACTGGAAACACCATATATTTT	CASSVASGTGNTIYF	.	.	TRBV9	TRBJ1-3	15
TGTGCCAGCCGGAATCCGGGACAGGGGAGAGATGGCTACACCTTC	CASRNPGQGRDGYTF	few	TRBD1	TRBV27	TRBJ1-2	15
TGTGCCAGCAGCGTAGGGGGGGGTTTCGACACCGGGGAGCTGTTTTTT	CASSVGGGFDTGELFF	.	TRBD2	TRBV9	TRBJ2-2	16
TGTGCCAGCACCCTAGAGGGACTAGCGGTGGCGGATGAGCAGTTCTTC	CASTLEGLAVADEQFF	.	TRBD2	TRBV9	TRBJ2-1	16